The clone carrying this TCR beta chain was seen many times. Its specificity is unknown. The authors amplified TCR beta CDR3 regions from RNA transcripts. RT-PCR in the first round used HTBI primers; a second-round multiplex PCR followed. TCRdb passed the multiplex PCR reads through MiXCR, listing each CDR3 protein once. Found here are roughly 300,000 distinct CDR3 sequences, 17% of them singletons; the top ten hold approximately 13%. This record comes from a study of Graves' ophthalmopathy and Graves' hyperthyroidism. Study conclusions and caveats: The authors also found most expanded thyroid clonotypes above 0.001 frequency in blood. The model predicted progression of ophthalmopathy with a sensitivity of roughly 66%, and its specificity was about 73%.

Additional autoimmune diseases, uncontrolled infections, pregnancy or lactation disqualified patients. Germline CDR1 and CDR2: MNHEY and SVGEGT. V was cut by 1 base and J by 3 bases, with 10 bases left in between. CDR3 length: 15 amino acids. The rearrangement links TRBV6-2 or TRBV6-3 to TRBJ1-5, with unresolved D. The sequence was collected from an adult man with Graves' ophthalmopathy. Sequenced sample: peripheral blood. CDR3 sequence (DNA): TGTGCCAGCAGTTACTGGGGTAGAGACAATCAGCCCCAGCATTTT. This sequence encodes CASSYWGRDNQPQHF.